The T cell receptor (beta chain) under discussion was sequenced for a study of T-cell memory formation after mild COVID-19. Trimming shortened V by 6 bases and J by 2 bases, and 11 bases separated the two germline ends. The germline CDR1 and CDR2 sequences are SQVTM and ANQGSEA. This CDR3 region has 13 residues. The table lists this clonotype with a few counts. TCRdb re-derived calls from the 5' RACE reads in MiXCR, one entry per CDR3 protein. The sample has around 100,000 distinct CDR3 sequences, about 20% seen once. The sample was PBMCs or a T cell subset sorted from them (not recorded which). This clonotype originated in a man between 18 and 35 years old who had mild COVID-19 (a few samples of this study predate the infection). Cell type and time point are not known. The V and J genes are TRBV29-1 and TRBJ1-3; unclear D gene. The CDR3 region has the DNA TGCAGCGTCGAGACGTTAACTGGAAACACCATATATTTT. Its protein product is CSVETLTGNTIYF.